This TCR beta chain was recovered during a study of T cell responses to AZD1222 COVID-19 vaccine. With 1 base removed from V and 8 bases from J, the gap between germline ends came to 9 bases. Germline V gives CDR1 LNHNV, CDR2 YYDKDF (reference sequence). This CDR3 is 13 amino acids long. Clones were sequenced by immunoSEQ multiplex PCR, and TCRdb holds only the in-frame ones, with some missing. The repertoire includes 130,000 to 150,000 clones, under 95% of them detected once, and around 1.9% sits in the top ten. Sequenced here: peripheral blood, sampled on day 0 of AZD1222 vaccination. This chain joins TRBV15 and TRBJ2-1; D remains unclear. The clonotype originates from an adult in good health. CDR3: CATSRVRTDEQFF. In DNA, the CDR3 is TGTGCCACCAGCAGAGTTCGGACCGATGAGCAGTTCTTC.